The 6 T cell receptor beta chains below were found in one sample sequenced in a study of cytomegalovirus exposure and HLA in healthy donors. PCR involved 60 Vbeta and 13 Jbeta primers. Produced via immunoSEQ multiplex PCR; TCRdb's table is partial and in-frame only. The sample table includes 60,000 or so clones. The sequenced material came from PBMCs. These TCRs come from a woman aged 18 to 35 in good health and CMV-seronegative.

J is TRBJ1-1 and V is TRBV7-9, with a possible D match to TRBD1 (5 bases). Per germline, CDR1 SEHNR and CDR2 FQNEAQ (reference sequence). This CDR3 region has 15 residues. Trimming pared 5 bases from V and 1 base from J, leaving 14 bases between. CDR3 amino acids: CASSDPWGGNTEAFF. The CDR3 DNA follows: TGTGCCAGCAGCGACCCCTGGGGGGGGAACACTGAAGCTTTCTTT. Together with reference TRBV7-9 and TRBJ1-1, the CDR3 gives the full variable domain: DTGVSQNPRHKITKRGQNVTFRCDPISEHNRLYWYRQTLGQGPEFLTYFQNEAQLEKSRLLSDRFSAERPKGSFSTLEIQRTEQGDSAMYLCASSDPWGGNTEAFFGQGTRLTVV.

J is TRBJ2-2 and V is TRBV7-9, with D maybe TRBD1 (6 bases). Germline V gives CDR1 SEHNR, CDR2 FQNEAQ (reference sequence). Trimming took off 5 bases at V and 6 bases at J, with 13 bases between the two ends. This CDR3 has 14 amino acids. The chain's CDR3 is CASSLFQGPGELFF. The CDR3 bases are TGTGCCAGCAGCCTATTCCAGGGGCCCGGGGAGCTGTTTTTT.

This chain joins TRBV5-1 and TRBJ1-2; 7 nucleotides align to TRBD1. The germline CDR1 and CDR2 sequences are SGHRS and YFSETQ. J was trimmed by 0 bases and V by 4 bases; bases with no gene match: 3. This CDR3 comprises 14 residues. CDR3 nucleotides: TGCGCCAGCAGCACCGGGACAGCTAACTATGGCTACACCTTC. Translated: CASSTGTANYGYTF.

The chain has TRBV14 and TRBJ1-1; the D gene is possibly TRBD1 (5 bases). V lost 5 bases and J lost 6, with 16 bases in between. The CDR3 consists of 14 residues. The V gene's germline CDR1 is SGHDN and CDR2 FVKESK. The chain's CDR3 is CASSRGRRVPEAFF. CDR3 sequence (DNA): TGTGCCAGCAGCAGGGGAAGGAGAGTACCTGAAGCTTTCTTT.

The genes are TRBV30 and TRBJ2-1, with D possibly matching TRBD1 (6 bases). Germline CDR1 and CDR2: GTSNPN and SVGIG (reference sequence). This CDR3 has 13 residues. Between the trimmed V and J ends, which lost 2 bases and 4 bases, there was a span of 9 bases. The CDR3 is CAWSWDTYNEQFF. The CDR3, as DNA: TGTGCCTGGAGTTGGGACACTTACAATGAGCAGTTCTTC.

This chain links TRBV28 with TRBJ1-5, with D unclear. CDR3 length: 15 amino acids. V dropped 3 bases and J dropped 4 bases, with 13 bases sitting between them. Germline V gene lookup returns CDR1 MDHEN and CDR2 SYDVKM. The CDR3 bases are TGTGCCAGCAGTTTGGTCCTTCGGGTGAATCAGCCCCAGCATTTT. Its translation: CASSLVLRVNQPQHF. Full variable domain (missing parts from reference TRBV28 and TRBJ1-5): DVKVTQSSRYLVKRTGEKVFLECVQDMDHENMFWYRQDPGLGLRLIYFSYDVKMKEKGDIPEGYSVSREKKERFSLILESASTNQTSMYLCASSLVLRVNQPQHFGDGTRLSIL.